This TCR beta chain comes out of a study of control samples from healthy donors and cancer patients. Clones were read by immunoSEQ multiplex PCR, and TCRdb kept only the in-frame ones, dropping some. The sample contains just over 15,000 clones, about nine tenths of which appear only once. The material sequenced was PBMCs. The TCR comes from a woman in her 70s with colorectal cancer.

CDR3 sequence: CASSRQGPIYEQYF. The CDR3 coding sequence is TGTGCCAGCAGTCGACAGGGGCCAATCTACGAGCAGTACTTC. The rearrangement joins TRBV6-5 to TRBJ2-7; TRBD1 matches 8 bases. The V and J ends lost 5 bases and 3 bases, in that order; junction bases with no gene match: 6. The germline CDR1 and CDR2 sequences are MNHEY and SVGAGI. The CDR3 loop spans 14 amino acids.